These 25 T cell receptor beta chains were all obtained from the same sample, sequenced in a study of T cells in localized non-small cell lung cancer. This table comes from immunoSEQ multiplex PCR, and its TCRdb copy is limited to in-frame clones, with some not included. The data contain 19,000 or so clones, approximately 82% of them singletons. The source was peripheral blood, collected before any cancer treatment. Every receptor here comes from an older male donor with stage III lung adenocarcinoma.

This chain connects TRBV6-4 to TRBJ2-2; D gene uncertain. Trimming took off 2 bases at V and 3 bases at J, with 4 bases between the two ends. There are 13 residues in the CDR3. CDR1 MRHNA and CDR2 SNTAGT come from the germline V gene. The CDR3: CASSDRDTGELFF. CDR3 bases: TGTGCCAGCAGTGACAGGGACACCGGGGAGCTGTTTTTT.

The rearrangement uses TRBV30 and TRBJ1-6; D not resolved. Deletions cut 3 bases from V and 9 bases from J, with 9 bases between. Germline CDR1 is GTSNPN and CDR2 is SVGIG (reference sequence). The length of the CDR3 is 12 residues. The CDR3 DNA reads TGTGCCTGGAGCCGAACTCGTTCACCCCTCCACTTT. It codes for CAWSRTRSPLHF.

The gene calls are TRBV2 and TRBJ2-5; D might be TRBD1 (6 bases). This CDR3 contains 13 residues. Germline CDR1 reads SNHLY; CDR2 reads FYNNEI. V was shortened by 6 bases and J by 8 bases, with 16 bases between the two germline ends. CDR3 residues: CASSVTGLSTQYF. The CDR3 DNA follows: TGTGCCAGCAGCGTGACAGGTCTTTCCACCCAGTACTTC.

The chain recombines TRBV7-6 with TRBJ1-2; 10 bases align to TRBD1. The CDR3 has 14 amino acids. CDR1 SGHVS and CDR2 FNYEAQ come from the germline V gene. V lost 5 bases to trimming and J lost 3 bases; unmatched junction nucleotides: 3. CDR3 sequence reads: CASSRGTGDYGYTF. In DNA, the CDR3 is TGTGCCAGCAGCCGAGGGACAGGGGACTATGGCTACACCTTC. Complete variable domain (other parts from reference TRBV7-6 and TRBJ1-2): GAGVSQSPRYKVTKRGQDVALRCDPISGHVSLYWYRQALGQGPEFLTYFNYEAQQDKSGLPNDRFSAERPEGSISTLTIQRTEQRDSAMYRCASSRGTGDYGYTFGSGTRLTVV.

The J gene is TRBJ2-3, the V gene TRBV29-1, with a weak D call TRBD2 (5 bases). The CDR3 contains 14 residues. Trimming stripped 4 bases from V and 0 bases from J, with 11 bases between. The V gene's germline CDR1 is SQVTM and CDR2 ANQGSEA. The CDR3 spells CSVGGGLSTDTQYF. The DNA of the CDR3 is TGCAGCGTTGGAGGCGGGCTGAGCACAGATACGCAGTATTTT.

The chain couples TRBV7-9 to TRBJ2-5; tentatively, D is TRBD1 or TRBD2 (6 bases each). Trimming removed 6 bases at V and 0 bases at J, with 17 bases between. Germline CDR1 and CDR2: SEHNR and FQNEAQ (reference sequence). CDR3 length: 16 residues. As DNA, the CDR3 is TGTGCCAGCAGTTGGGGGCGGGGACCGTACCAAGAGACCCAGTACTTC. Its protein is CASSWGRGPYQETQYF. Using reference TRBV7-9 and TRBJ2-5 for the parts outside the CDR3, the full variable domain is DTGVSQNPRHKITKRGQNVTFRCDPISEHNRLYWYRQTLGQGPEFLTYFQNEAQLEKSRLLSDRFSAERPKGSFSTLEIQRTEQGDSAMYLCASSWGRGPYQETQYFGPGTRLLVL.

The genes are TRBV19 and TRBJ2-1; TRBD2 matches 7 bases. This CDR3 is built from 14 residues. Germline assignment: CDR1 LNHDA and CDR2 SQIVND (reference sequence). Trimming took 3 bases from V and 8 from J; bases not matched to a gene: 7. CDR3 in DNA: TGTGCCAGTAGTATGTTGGGGAGGGTGCATGAGCAGTTCTTC. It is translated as CASSMLGRVHEQFF.

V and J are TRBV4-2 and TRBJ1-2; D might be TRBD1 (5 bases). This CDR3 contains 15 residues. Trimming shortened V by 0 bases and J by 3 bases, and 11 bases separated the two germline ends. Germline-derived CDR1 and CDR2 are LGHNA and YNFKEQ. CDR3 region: CASSQDRRDYYGYTF. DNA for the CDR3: TGTGCCAGCAGCCAAGATCGCAGGGATTACTATGGCTACACCTTC.

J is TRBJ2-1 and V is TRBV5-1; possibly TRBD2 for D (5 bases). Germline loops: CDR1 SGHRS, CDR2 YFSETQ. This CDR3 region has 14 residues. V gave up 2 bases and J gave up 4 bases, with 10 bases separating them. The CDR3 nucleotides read TGCGCCAGCAGCTTCTGGACGGGATACAATGAGCAGTTCTTC. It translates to CASSFWTGYNEQFF.

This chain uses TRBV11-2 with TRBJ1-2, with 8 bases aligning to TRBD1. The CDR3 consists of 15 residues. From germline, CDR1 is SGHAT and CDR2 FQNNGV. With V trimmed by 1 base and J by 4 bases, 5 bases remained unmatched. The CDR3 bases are TGTGCCAGCAGCTTAGGGACAGGGTTCTTCTATGGCTACACCTTC. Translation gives CASSLGTGFFYGYTF.

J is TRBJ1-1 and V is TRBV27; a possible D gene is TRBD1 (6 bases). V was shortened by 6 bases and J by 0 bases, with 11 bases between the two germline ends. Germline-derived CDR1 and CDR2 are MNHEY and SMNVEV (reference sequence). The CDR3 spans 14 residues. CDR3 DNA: TGTGCCAGCAGCCAGGGGCCTATGAACACTGAAGCTTTCTTT. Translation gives CASSQGPMNTEAFF.

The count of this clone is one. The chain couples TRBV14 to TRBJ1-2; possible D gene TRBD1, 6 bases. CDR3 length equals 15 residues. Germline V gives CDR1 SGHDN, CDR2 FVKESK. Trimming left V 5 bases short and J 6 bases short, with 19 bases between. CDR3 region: CASSARTRTDNGYTF. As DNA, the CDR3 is TGTGCCAGCAGCGCGAGGACTAGGACAGATAATGGCTACACCTTC.

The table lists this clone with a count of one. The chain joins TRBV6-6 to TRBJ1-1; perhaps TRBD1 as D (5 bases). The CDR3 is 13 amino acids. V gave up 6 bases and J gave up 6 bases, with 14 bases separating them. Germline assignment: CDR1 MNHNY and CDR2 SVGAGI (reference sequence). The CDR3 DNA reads TGTGCCAGCAGCACCTCAGGGCCTTCTGAAGCTTTCTTT. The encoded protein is CASSTSGPSEAFF.

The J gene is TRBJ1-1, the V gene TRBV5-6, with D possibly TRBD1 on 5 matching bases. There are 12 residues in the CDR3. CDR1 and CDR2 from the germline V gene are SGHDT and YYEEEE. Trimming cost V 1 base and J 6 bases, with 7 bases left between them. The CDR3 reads CASSLMTAEAFF. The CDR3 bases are TGTGCCAGCAGCTTGATGACAGCTGAAGCTTTCTTT.

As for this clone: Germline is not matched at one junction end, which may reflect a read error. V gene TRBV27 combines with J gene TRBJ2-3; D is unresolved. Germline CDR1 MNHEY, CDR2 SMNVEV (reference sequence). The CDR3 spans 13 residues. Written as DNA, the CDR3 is TGTGCCAGCAGTTTAAGTAGACCAGATACGAAGTATTTT. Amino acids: CASSLSRPDTKYF.

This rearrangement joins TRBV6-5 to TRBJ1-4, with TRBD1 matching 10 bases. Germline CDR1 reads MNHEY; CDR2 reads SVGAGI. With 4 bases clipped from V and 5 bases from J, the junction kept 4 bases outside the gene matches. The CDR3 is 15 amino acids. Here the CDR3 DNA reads TGTGCCAGCAGTTCCAGGACAGGGGGGAATGAAAAACTGTTTTTT. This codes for CASSSRTGGNEKLFF.

The chain's CDR3 is CAWRQGWDTGELFF. As DNA, the CDR3 is TGTGCCTGGAGGCAGGGTTGGGACACCGGGGAGCTGTTTTTT. V is TRBV30 and J is TRBJ2-2; D is perhaps TRBD1 (5 bases). The germline V gene has CDR1 GTSNPN and CDR2 SVGIG (reference sequence). The CDR3 is 14 residues long. V was shortened by 3 bases and J by 3 bases, with 11 bases between the two germline ends.

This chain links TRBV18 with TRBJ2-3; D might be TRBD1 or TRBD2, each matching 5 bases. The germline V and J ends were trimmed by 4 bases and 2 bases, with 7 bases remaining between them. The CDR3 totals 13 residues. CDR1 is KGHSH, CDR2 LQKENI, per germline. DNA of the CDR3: TGTGCCAGCTCACGGGGGACCACAGATACGCAGTATTTT. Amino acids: CASSRGTTDTQYF.

The CDR3 protein is CASSPKPDGANVLTF. CDR3 coding DNA: TGCGCCAGCAGCCCCAAACCAGATGGGGCCAACGTCCTGACTTTC. V is TRBV5-1 and J is TRBJ2-6; D is ambiguous. Trimming removed 4 bases from V and 3 bases from J, with 11 bases in between. Germline V lookup: CDR1 SGHRS, CDR2 YFSETQ. This CDR3 has 15 residues.

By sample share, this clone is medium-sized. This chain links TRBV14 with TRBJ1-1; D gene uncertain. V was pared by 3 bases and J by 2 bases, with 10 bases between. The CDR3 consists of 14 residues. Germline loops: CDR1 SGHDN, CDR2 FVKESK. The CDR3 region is CASSQWTDNTEAFF. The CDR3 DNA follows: TGTGCCAGCAGCCAGTGGACCGACAACACTGAAGCTTTCTTT.

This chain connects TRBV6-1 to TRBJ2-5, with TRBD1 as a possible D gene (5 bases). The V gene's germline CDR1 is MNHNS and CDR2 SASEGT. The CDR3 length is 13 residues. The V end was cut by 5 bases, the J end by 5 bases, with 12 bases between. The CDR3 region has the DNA TGTGCCAGCAGTAAAGGGGCTTGGGAGACCCAGTACTTC. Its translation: CASSKGAWETQYF.

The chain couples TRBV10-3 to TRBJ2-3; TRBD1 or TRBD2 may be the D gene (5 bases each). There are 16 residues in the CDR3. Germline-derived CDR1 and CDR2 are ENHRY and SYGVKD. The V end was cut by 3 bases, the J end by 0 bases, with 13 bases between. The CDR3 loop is CAISDGASYSTDTQYF. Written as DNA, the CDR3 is TGTGCCATCAGTGACGGGGCTTCTTATAGCACAGATACGCAGTATTTT.

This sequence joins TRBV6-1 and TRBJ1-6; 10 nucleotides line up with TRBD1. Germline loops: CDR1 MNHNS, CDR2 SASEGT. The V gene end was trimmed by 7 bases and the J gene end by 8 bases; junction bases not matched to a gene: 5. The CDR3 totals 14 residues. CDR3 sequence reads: CASITGQGYSPLHF. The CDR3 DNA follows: TGTGCCAGCATAACGGGACAGGGGTATTCACCCCTCCACTTT.

This CDR3 reads CASSLRTVKEGYTF. DNA for the CDR3: TGTGCCAGCAGCTTGAGGACAGTGAAGGAGGGCTACACCTTC. The rearrangement uses TRBV5-6 and TRBJ1-2, with D possibly TRBD1 on 6 matching bases. The CDR3 spans 14 residues. The ends were cut back, 1 base at V and 8 bases at J, with 15 bases in the middle. CDR1 SGHDT and CDR2 YYEEEE come from the germline V gene. Using reference TRBV5-6 and TRBJ1-2 for the parts outside the CDR3, the full variable domain is DAGVTQSPTHLIKTRGQQVTLRCSPKSGHDTVSWYQQALGQGPQFIFQYYEEEERQRGNFPDRFSGHQFPNYSSELNVNALLLGDSALYLCASSLRTVKEGYTFGSGTRLTVV.

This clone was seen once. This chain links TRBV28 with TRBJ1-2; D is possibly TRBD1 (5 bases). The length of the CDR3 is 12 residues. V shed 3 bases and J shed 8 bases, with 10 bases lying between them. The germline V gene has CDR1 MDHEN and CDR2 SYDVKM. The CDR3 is CASSFPRGGYTF. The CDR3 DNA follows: TGTGCCAGCAGTTTTCCTAGGGGCGGCTACACCTTC.